This TCR beta chain was captured by sequencing in a study of blood T cell repertoires in COVID-19. Study details: Acute and convalescent COVID-19 samples came from the United States, Italy and Spain.

Per the authors' pipeline: Amplified reference gene primers provided the basis for estimating nucleated cell counts. The assay was immunoSEQ multiplex PCR, and TCRdb's table has in-frame clones only and misses some. V and J calls and clone size are as listed in that table; D and trimming were resolved from the DNA. This sample has approximately 300,000 clones, with about 90% found just once. This CDR3 has 14 amino acids. Germline V gene data show CDR1 as LNHNV and CDR2 as YYDKDF (reference sequence). V shed 1 base and J shed 4 bases, with 11 bases lying between them. The chain uses TRBV15 and TRBJ2-7, with no clear D. The sequenced sample consisted of peripheral blood. The sequence derives from a woman aged 50 to 65 with COVID-19, enrolled during active disease. CDR3 DNA sequence: TGTGCCACCAGCAGAGTCCCCGGAGCTTACGAGCAGTACTTC. Residues: CATSRVPGAYEQYF.